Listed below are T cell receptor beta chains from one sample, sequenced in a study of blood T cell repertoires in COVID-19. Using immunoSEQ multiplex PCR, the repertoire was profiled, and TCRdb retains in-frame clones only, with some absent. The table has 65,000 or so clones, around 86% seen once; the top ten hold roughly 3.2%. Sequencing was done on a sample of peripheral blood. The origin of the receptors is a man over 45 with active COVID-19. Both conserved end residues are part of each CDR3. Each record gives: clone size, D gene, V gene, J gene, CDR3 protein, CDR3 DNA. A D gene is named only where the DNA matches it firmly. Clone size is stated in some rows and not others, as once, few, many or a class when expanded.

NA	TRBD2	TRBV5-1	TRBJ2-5	CASTVAGGETQYF	TGCGCCAGCACCGTAGCGGGTGGAGAGACCCAGTACTTC
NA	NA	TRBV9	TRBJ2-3	CASSPPGGAGLTDTQYF	TGTGCCAGCAGCCCTCCCGGGGGAGCGGGTCTCACAGATACGCAGTATTTT
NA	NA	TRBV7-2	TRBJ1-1	CASSFETVNTEAFF	TGTGCCAGCAGCTTTGAGACAGTGAACACTGAAGCTTTCTTT
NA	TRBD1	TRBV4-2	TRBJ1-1	CASSQGRQGQKAFF	TGTGCCAGCAGCCAAGGGAGACAGGGCCAAAAAGCTTTCTTT
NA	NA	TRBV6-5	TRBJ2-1	CASRGSYNEQFF	TGTGCCAGCCGGGGGAGCTACAATGAGCAGTTCTTC
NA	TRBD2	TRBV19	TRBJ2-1	CASRIGTSGYNEQFF	TGTGCCAGTAGGATCGGGACTAGCGGGTACAATGAGCAGTTCTTC
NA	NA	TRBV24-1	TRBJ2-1	CATSDSKQGGSYNEQFF	TGTGCCACCAGTGATTCGAAGCAGGGGGGCTCCTACAATGAGCAGTTCTTC
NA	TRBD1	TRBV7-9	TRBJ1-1	CASRGRGTGTEAFF	TGTGCCAGCAGGGGTAGAGGGACAGGGACTGAAGCTTTCTTT
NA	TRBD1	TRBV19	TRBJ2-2	CAAQGANTGELFF	TGTGCAGCGCAGGGGGCAAACACCGGGGAGCTGTTTTTT
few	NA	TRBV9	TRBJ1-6	CASSVEGGLNSPLHF	TGTGCCAGCAGCGTAGAGGGGGGGCTTAATTCACCCCTCCACTTT
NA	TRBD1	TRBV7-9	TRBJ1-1	CASSYTTGGTEAFF	TGTGCCAGCAGCTACACTACAGGGGGCACTGAAGCTTTCTTT
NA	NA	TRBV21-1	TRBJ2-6	CASSQKARVQGSGANVLTF	TGTGCCAGCAGCCAAAAGGCAAGGGTACAGGGGTCTGGGGCCAACGTCCTGACTTTC
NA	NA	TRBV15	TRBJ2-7	CATSRDRETGSYEQYF	TGTGCCACCAGCAGAGATCGCGAAACGGGCTCCTACGAGCAGTACTTC
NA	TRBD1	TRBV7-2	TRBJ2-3	CASSLFGIRTGPPDTQYF	TGTGCCAGCAGCTTATTTGGTATCAGGACAGGGCCCCCAGATACGCAGTATTTT
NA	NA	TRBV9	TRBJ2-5	CASSPNPEGETQYF	TGTGCCAGCAGCCCGAACCCGGAGGGGGAGACCCAGTACTTC
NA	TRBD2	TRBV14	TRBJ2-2	CASSSGTRATYNTGELFF	TGTGCCAGCAGCTCCGGGACTAGAGCAACCTATAACACCGGGGAGCTGTTTTTT
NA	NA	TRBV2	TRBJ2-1	CASRTKLGGPEDEQFF	TGTGCCAGCAGGACCAAGCTGGGCGGGCCGGAGGATGAGCAGTTCTTC
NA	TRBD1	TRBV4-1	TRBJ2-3	CASSQDQGDTDTQYF	TGCGCCAGCAGCCAAGATCAGGGGGACACAGATACGCAGTATTTT
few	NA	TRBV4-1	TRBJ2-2	CASSQGLLRRRDNTGELFF	TGCGCCAGCAGCCAAGGGCTCCTCCGTAGGCGGGACAACACCGGGGAGCTGTTTTTT
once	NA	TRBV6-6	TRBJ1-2	CASSYSVGYTF	TGTGCCAGCAGTTATTCGGTGGGCTACACCTTC
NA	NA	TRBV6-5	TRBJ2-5	CASGQEAPHQETQYF	TGTGCCAGCGGACAAGAGGCCCCCCACCAAGAGACCCAGTACTTC
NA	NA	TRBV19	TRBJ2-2	CASTKSIVGGYTGELFF	TGTGCCAGTACCAAGAGTATTGTGGGAGGCTATACCGGGGAGCTGTTTTTT
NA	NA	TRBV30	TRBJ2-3	CAWSKGDLKDTQYF	TGTGCCTGGAGTAAGGGGGACCTCAAGGATACGCAGTATTTT